One sample yielded the 29 T cell receptor beta chains listed below, sequenced in a study of T-cell reconstitution after alpha-beta-depleted transplantation in children. Unique molecular identifiers tagged the TCRbeta library. TCRdb fed the PCR reads into MiXCR, producing one record per CDR3 protein. The table shows 440,000 or so distinct CDR3 sequences, with 9.5% to 13% occurring only once. Sequencing was performed on PBMCs from the stem cell graft donor, taken from the stem cell graft. All receptors come from a human donor who donated a stem cell graft to a child with acute myeloid leukemia.

The chain couples TRBV20-1 to TRBJ1-4; D is uncertain. CDR1 and CDR2 (germline): DFQATT, SNEGSKA (reference sequence). Trimming removed 4 bases at V and 0 bases at J, with 12 bases between. This CDR3 contains 15 residues. In DNA, the CDR3 is TGCAGTGCTATCCCCGGAAGCACAACTAATGAAAAACTGTTTTTT. Translated: CSAIPGSTTNEKLFF.

This clonotype was observed a handful of times. The chain recombines TRBV29-1 with TRBJ1-2; perhaps TRBD1 as D (5 bases). V lost 3 bases and J lost 1, with 9 bases in between. This CDR3 is 13 amino acids long. CDR1 and CDR2 (germline): SQVTM, ANQGSEA. The CDR3 is CSVDPGHNYGYTF. CDR3 bases: TGCAGCGTTGATCCAGGGCATAACTATGGCTACACCTTC.

This clonotype was counted only a few times. The chain links TRBV20-1 to TRBJ1-5; D is ambiguous. This CDR3 is built from 16 residues. The V end lost 4 bases, the J end lost 0 bases, and 16 bases lay between the germline ends. Per the germline V gene, CDR1 is DFQATT and CDR2 is SNEGSKA (reference sequence). CDR3 DNA: TGCAGTGCTACTGAAGGGTTCGGGCATAGCAATCAGCCCCAGCATTTT. Residues: CSATEGFGHSNQPQHF.

Ten or more counts support this clonotype. Here the CDR3 reads CASSTRDRGRNEKLFF. The CDR3 DNA reads TGTGCCAGCAGCACCCGGGACAGGGGGAGGAATGAAAAACTGTTTTTT. The V and J genes are TRBV7-9 and TRBJ1-4, with 11 nucleotides matching TRBD1. J lost 5 bases, V lost 5 bases, and 7 bases had no gene match. Germline V lookup: CDR1 SEHNR, CDR2 FQNEAQ (reference sequence). The CDR3 spans 16 residues.

The genes are TRBV12-3 or TRBV12-4 and TRBJ2-5; 7 nucleotides align to TRBD1. After removal of 7 bases from V and 1 base from J, the junction contained 3 bases not matched to a gene. The CDR3 length is 13 residues. CDR3 residues: CASTTGVQETQYF. CDR3 coding DNA: TGTGCCAGCACAACAGGGGTCCAAGAGACCCAGTACTTC.

This clonotype was counted between two and nine times. V gene TRBV12-3 or TRBV12-4 combines with J gene TRBJ2-3; 10 bases are a match to TRBD2. The CDR3 is 15 residues long. V lost 5 bases and J lost 6; bases outside the gene matches: 8. The CDR3 DNA follows: TGTGCCAGCAGTCAGCGGGGGGGCAGGTGGGATACGCAGTATTTT. It is translated as CASSQRGGRWDTQYF.

This clonotype was counted between two and nine times. The CDR3 protein is CASSVYDSYEQYF. CDR3 nucleotide sequence: TGTGCCAGCAGCGTATATGACAGCTACGAGCAGTACTTC. The chain couples TRBV9 to TRBJ2-7; tentative D call: TRBD1 (5 bases). Trimming left V 1 base short and J 3 bases short, with 8 bases between. The CDR3 is 13 residues long. CDR1 is SGDLS, CDR2 YYNGEE, per germline. Variable domain in full (rest from reference TRBV9 and TRBJ2-7): DSGVTQTPKHLITATGQRVTLRCSPRSGDLSVYWYQQSLDQGLQFLIQYYNGEERAKGNILERFSAQQFPDLHSELNLSSLELGDSALYFCASSVYDSYEQYFGPGTRLTVT.

The table lists this clonotype with a few counts. The chain links TRBV12-3 or TRBV12-4 to TRBJ2-7; D call uncertain. The CDR3 totals 13 residues. With 5 bases removed from V and 2 bases from J, the gap between germline ends came to 10 bases. CDR3 DNA sequence: TGTGCCAGCAGTCAAGACACAACCTACGAGCAGTACTTC. It translates to CASSQDTTYEQYF.

This clonotype has just a few counts. The chain links TRBV28 to TRBJ2-3; TRBD1 might be the D (6 bases). Germline values: CDR1 MDHEN, CDR2 SYDVKM. The V end lost 1 base, the J end lost 0 bases, and 11 bases lay between the germline ends. The CDR3 extends over 16 amino acids. This chain's CDR3 is CASSLFGQTSTDTQYF. The DNA for the CDR3 is TGTGCCAGCAGTTTATTCGGACAGACTAGCACAGATACGCAGTATTTT.

V gene TRBV4-1 combines with J gene TRBJ2-7, with D unresolved. Trimming cost V 0 bases and J 7 bases, with 13 bases left between them. The CDR3 has 14 residues. CDR1 is MGHRA, CDR2 YSYEKL, per germline. The CDR3 DNA reads as TGCGCCAGCAGCCAAGACTCGACACCAGCGGAGCAGTACGTC. Residues: CASSQDSTPAEQYV.

This sequence joins TRBV20-1 and TRBJ2-7; D ambiguous. There are 13 residues in the CDR3. The germline V gene has CDR1 DFQATT and CDR2 SNEGSKA (reference sequence). V dropped 4 bases and J dropped 2 bases, with 12 bases sitting between them. The CDR3 region has the DNA TGCAGTGCTAAGGCCAGCGCCGCCTACGAGCAGTACTTC. Protein: CSAKASAAYEQYF.

This clonotype was picked up a small number of times. The CDR3 sequence is CASSQTNSDTQYF. The CDR3 DNA sequence: TGTGCCAGCTCGCAGACTAACTCAGATACGCAGTATTTT. The V gene is TRBV18, the J gene TRBJ2-3; D possibly corresponds to TRBD2 (5 bases). Deletions cut 6 bases from V and 4 bases from J, with 11 bases between. The CDR3 totals 13 residues. Germline CDR1 is KGHSH and CDR2 is LQKENI.

This clonotype came up a few times. The V and J genes are TRBV3-1 and TRBJ2-5; D is unclear. V was clipped by 3 bases and J by 0 bases, with 8 bases between them. The CDR3 runs 14 residues. Germline V gives CDR1 LGHDT, CDR2 YNNKEL (reference sequence). This chain's CDR3 is CASSQRQDQETQYF. The DNA of the CDR3 is TGTGCCAGCAGCCAGAGGCAGGACCAAGAGACCCAGTACTTC.

This clonotype has a handful of counts. Relative to the germline gene, one junction end is altered; a read error may explain this. V usage is TRBV4-2 and J usage is TRBJ1-5; TRBD1 matches at 8 bases. Germline V lookup: CDR1 LGHNA, CDR2 YNFKEQ. There are 17 residues in the CDR3. This CDR3 reads CASSKETGARANQPQHF. The CDR3 DNA reads as TGTGCCAGCAGCAAAGAGACAGGGGCCAGGGCCAATCAGCCCCAGCATTTT.

This clonotype appeared many times. The chain employs TRBV29-1 and TRBJ1-2; a weak D match, TRBD1 (5 bases). Germline CDR1 is SQVTM and CDR2 is ANQGSEA. The CDR3 runs to 14 residues. Trimming shortened V by 7 bases and J by 2 bases, and 17 bases separated the two germline ends. The DNA of the CDR3 is TGCAGCGCCCTCATCGGGGGGGACAACTATGGCTACACCTTC. Amino acids: CSALIGGDNYGYTF.

This rearrangement joins TRBV12-3 or TRBV12-4 to TRBJ1-2; TRBD1 is a possible D gene (5 bases). The CDR3 has 13 residues. The ends were cut back, 2 bases at V and 7 bases at J, with 11 bases in the middle. The CDR3 here is CASSLRGLSGYTF. The CDR3 nucleotides are TGTGCCAGCAGTTTACGGGGGTTAAGTGGCTACACCTTC.

V usage is TRBV6-2 or TRBV6-3 and J usage is TRBJ1-5, with TRBD1 matching 12 bases. The CDR3 sequence is 14 residues long. With 6 bases clipped from V and 7 bases from J, the junction kept 4 bases outside the gene matches. The germline V gene encodes CDR1 MNHEY and CDR2 SVGEGT. The CDR3 region has the DNA TGTGCCAGCAGGGGACAGGGGGCCGGGCAGCCCCAGCATTTT. Translated: CASRGQGAGQPQHF.

In its sample, this clonotype was seen a few times. V and J are TRBV7-2 and TRBJ2-7; 7 bases map to TRBD2. Looked up from germline, CDR1 is SGHTA and CDR2 is FQGNSA. The CDR3 runs to 14 residues. Germline trimming cut 7 bases from V and 0 bases from J; bases unmatched to any gene: 6. CDR3 nucleotide sequence: TGTGCCAGCACCCGGGGGGTTACCTCCTACGAGCAGTACTTC. Its translation: CASTRGVTSYEQYF.

This clonotype turned up a few times. The chain carries TRBV6-1 and TRBJ2-1; D gene ambiguous. The CDR3 contains 13 residues. The V end lost 6 bases, the J end lost 8 bases, and 14 bases lay between the germline ends. Per germline, CDR1 MNHNS and CDR2 SASEGT. CDR3 sequence (DNA): TGTGCCAGCAGCCCCCCGCTGGGCGATGAGCAGTTCTTC. Translation: CASSPPLGDEQFF.

Many counts were recorded for this clonotype. V is TRBV7-9 and J is TRBJ2-3; D not certain. The CDR3 is made up of 16 amino acids. The germline V gene has CDR1 SEHNR and CDR2 FQNEAQ (reference sequence). The V end lost 5 bases, the J end lost 4 bases, and 19 bases lay between the germline ends. The CDR3 protein is CASSQIQRRGADTQYF. Written as DNA, the CDR3 is TGTGCCAGCAGCCAAATCCAGCGTCGTGGTGCAGATACGCAGTATTTT.

This chain uses TRBV6-2 or TRBV6-3 with TRBJ1-5; no definite D call. The V gene's germline CDR1 is MNHEY and CDR2 SVGEGT. This CDR3 is 15 amino acids long. Trimming stripped 5 bases from V and 4 bases from J, with 15 bases between. As DNA, the CDR3 is TGTGCCAGCAGTCAACTACCGGGCTGGAATCAGCCCCAGCATTTT. Its translation is CASSQLPGWNQPQHF.

The chain couples TRBV20-1 to TRBJ1-1; D remains unclear. CDR1 and CDR2 from the germline V gene are DFQATT and SNEGSKA (reference sequence). The CDR3 has 12 residues. The CDR3, as DNA: TGCAGCGCAAGGAACATGGACACTGAAGCTTTCTTT. This gives the protein CSARNMDTEAFF.

This clonotype has only a few counts. This chain links TRBV19 with TRBJ1-1; D remains ambiguous. Between the trimmed V and J ends, which lost 4 bases and 6 bases, there was a span of 15 bases. Germline values: CDR1 LNHDA, CDR2 SQIVND (reference sequence). The CDR3 has 14 residues. This CDR3 is CASSTGMLLPEAFF. CDR3 bases: TGTGCCAGTAGTACCGGGATGTTACTTCCTGAAGCTTTCTTT.

This clonotype has only a few counts. The genes are TRBV27 and TRBJ1-5, with D possibly matching TRBD1 (5 bases). This CDR3 comprises 15 residues. The V end lost 1 base, the J end lost 0 bases, and 7 bases lay between the germline ends. The germline V gene encodes CDR1 MNHEY and CDR2 SMNVEV (reference sequence). In nucleotides, the CDR3 is TGTGCCAGCAGTTTATTAGGGGATAGCAATCAGCCCCAGCATTTT. As protein: CASSLLGDSNQPQHF.

This clonotype was observed a few times. The J gene is TRBJ2-1, the V gene TRBV12-3 or TRBV12-4; 12 nucleotides line up with TRBD2. The CDR3 spans 15 residues. V was clipped by 7 bases and J by 5 bases; unmatched bases: 6. This CDR3 is CASILAGGPHNEQFF. CDR3 coding DNA: TGTGCCAGCATTCTAGCGGGAGGGCCCCACAATGAGCAGTTCTTC.

This clonotype was recorded at least ten times. This chain uses TRBV20-1 with TRBJ1-4; TRBD1 aligns across 8 bases. Germline values: CDR1 DFQATT, CDR2 SNEGSKA (reference sequence). J was trimmed by 8 bases and V by 6 bases; bases with no gene match: 11. This CDR3 has 14 amino acids. The CDR3 coding sequence is TGCAGTGCAAATTATGAAGGACAGGGAGAAAAACTGTTTTTT. Encoded protein: CSANYEGQGEKLFF.

This rearrangement joins TRBV30 to TRBJ2-7; the D gene could be TRBD1 or TRBD2 (5 bases each). V was trimmed by 1 base and J by 4 bases, leaving 11 bases between them. The germline gives CDR1 GTSNPN, CDR2 SVGIG (reference sequence). The CDR3 contains 13 residues. CDR3 loop: CAWSEGTPYEQYF. CDR3 coding DNA: TGTGCCTGGAGTGAGGGGACCCCTTACGAGCAGTACTTC.

This clonotype was found a few times. The V call is TRBV3-1, the J call TRBJ2-2, with D tentatively TRBD1 (6 bases). The CDR3 extends over 15 amino acids. In germline, CDR1 is LGHDT, CDR2 YNNKEL (reference sequence). Trimming removed 4 bases at V and 4 bases at J, with 13 bases between. The CDR3 here is CASSPFLGGTGELFF. The DNA for the CDR3 is TGTGCCAGCAGCCCCTTTCTAGGGGGCACCGGGGAGCTGTTTTTT.

This clonotype was observed a handful of times. The chain joins TRBV11-2 to TRBJ1-2, with TRBD1 identical over 9 bases. The length of the CDR3 is 14 residues. The ends lost 5 bases at V and 3 bases at J; junction bases unmatched: 4. The germline V gene has CDR1 SGHAT and CDR2 FQNNGV. CDR3 bases: TGTGCCAGCAGCGGCGGGACAGGGTACTATGGCTACACCTTC. Its translation: CASSGGTGYYGYTF.